This TCR beta chain was captured by sequencing in a study of T cell repertoires in cytomegalovirus infection. TCRdb independently ran MiXCR on the reads; one entry per CDR3 protein. The data contain hundreds of thousands of distinct CDR3 sequences, about 11% of them singletons. CDR1 and CDR2 (germline): MNHEY, SMNVEV (reference sequence). Trimming removed 5 bases at V and 5 bases at J, with 16 bases between. The CDR3 has 15 amino acids. This clonotype showed up many times. The sample comprised PBMCs. The rearrangement links TRBV27 to TRBJ2-1; no clear D gene. This clonotype originated in a human donor in good health (CMV status not recorded). Some clones in this sample may be carry-over from other donors' samples. The CDR3 is CASSPGRVRNNEQFF. The CDR3 bases are TGTGCCAGCAGTCCCGGGCGAGTTCGAAACAATGAGCAGTTCTTC.